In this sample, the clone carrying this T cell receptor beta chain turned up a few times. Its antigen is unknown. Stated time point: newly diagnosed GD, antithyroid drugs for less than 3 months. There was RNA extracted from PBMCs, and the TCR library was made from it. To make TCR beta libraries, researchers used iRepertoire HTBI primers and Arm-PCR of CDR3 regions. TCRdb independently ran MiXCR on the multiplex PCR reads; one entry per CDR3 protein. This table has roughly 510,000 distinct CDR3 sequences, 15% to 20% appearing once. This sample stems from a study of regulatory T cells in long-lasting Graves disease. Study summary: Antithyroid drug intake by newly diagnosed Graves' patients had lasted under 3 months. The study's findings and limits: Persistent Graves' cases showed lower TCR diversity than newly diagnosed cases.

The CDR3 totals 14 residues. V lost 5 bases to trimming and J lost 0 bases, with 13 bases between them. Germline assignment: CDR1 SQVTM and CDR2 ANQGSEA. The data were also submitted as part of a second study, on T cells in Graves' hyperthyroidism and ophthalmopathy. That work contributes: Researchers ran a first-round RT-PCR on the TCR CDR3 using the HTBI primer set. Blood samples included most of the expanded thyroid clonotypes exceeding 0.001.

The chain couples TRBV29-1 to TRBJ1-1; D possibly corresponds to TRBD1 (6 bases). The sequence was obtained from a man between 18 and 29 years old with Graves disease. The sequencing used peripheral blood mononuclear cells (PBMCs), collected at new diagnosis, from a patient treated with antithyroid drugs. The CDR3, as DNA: TGCAGCGTTCCAAATGGGGGGCTGAACACTGAAGCTTTCTTT. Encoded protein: CSVPNGGLNTEAFF.